A selection of T cell receptor beta chains follows, all from one sample in a study of blood T cell repertoires in COVID-19. Clones were read by immunoSEQ multiplex PCR, and TCRdb kept only the in-frame ones, dropping some. The profile covers fewer than 400,000 clones, with around four fifths appearing a single time and approximately 3.1% taken by the ten largest. The material sequenced was peripheral blood. Receptors were obtained from a man aged 25-40 years with active or convalescent COVID-19. The CDR3 runs from the conserved cysteine through the conserved F or W. D genes are given only for firm matches. Size values are once, few and many counts, or a class for expanded clones, and some rows have none.

DNA: TGTGCCAGCAGCGCCCCAGGACTAGCGGGAGGGGTATTGTTCTTC; CDR3: CASSAPGLAGGVLFF; D: TRBD2; V: TRBV9; size: -; J: TRBJ2-1
DNA: TGTGCCAGCAACCATCCTTTCGGGGACAATGAGCAGTTCTTC; CDR3: CASNHPFGDNEQFF; D: -; V: TRBV28; size: -; J: TRBJ2-1
DNA: TGTGCCAGCAGCTTTTTGACAGGGGGTGGCTACACCTTC; CDR3: CASSFLTGGGYTF; D: TRBD1; V: TRBV7-2; size: -; J: TRBJ1-2
DNA: TGCGCCAGCAAGCAGGCAACTAATGAAAAACTGTTTTTT; CDR3: CASKQATNEKLFF; D: -; V: TRBV5-1; size: few; J: TRBJ1-4
DNA: TGTGCCAGCAAGGGGTGGTCCGAGCAGTACTTC; CDR3: CASKGWSEQYF; D: -; V: TRBV2; size: once; J: TRBJ2-7
DNA: TGTGCCAGCAGGTGGGGGCCTAGCTCTGGGGCCAACGTCCTGACTTTC; CDR3: CASRWGPSSGANVLTF; D: -; V: TRBV6-7; size: -; J: TRBJ2-6
DNA: TGTGCCAGCAGCTACAGGGCGACCGGGGACACTGAAGCTTTCTTT; CDR3: CASSYRATGDTEAFF; D: -; V: TRBV6-5; size: once; J: TRBJ1-1
DNA: TGTGCCAGCAGTTCGTGGGGGGGAGAGACCCACAATGAGCAGTTCTTC; CDR3: CASSSWGGETHNEQFF; D: TRBD2; V: TRBV28; size: -; J: TRBJ2-1
DNA: TGTGCCAGCAGCCAAGAGCGCCCGGGGTCAGAGACCCAGTACTTC; CDR3: CASSQERPGSETQYF; D: -; V: TRBV3-1/TRBV3-2; size: -; J: TRBJ2-5
DNA: TGTGCCAGTACCCCCCAACAGTACACCGGGGAGCTGTTTTTT; CDR3: CASTPQQYTGELFF; D: -; V: TRBV19; size: -; J: TRBJ2-2
DNA: TGTGCCAGCAGCTCCCTGAACACCGGGGAGCTGTTTTTT; CDR3: CASSSLNTGELFF; D: -; V: TRBV7-2; size: -; J: TRBJ2-2
DNA: TGTGCCACCAGTGACGGCAATCAGCCCCAGCATTTT; CDR3: CATSDGNQPQHF; D: -; V: TRBV24-1; size: -; J: TRBJ1-5
DNA: TGCGCCAGCAGCTTGTCGGCAGGGGGATATGGCTACACCTTC; CDR3: CASSLSAGGYGYTF; D: TRBD1; V: TRBV5-1; size: -; J: TRBJ1-2
DNA: TGTGCCAGCAGTCTCCCCCTCTCTCGGGCTTTCTTT; CDR3: CASSLPLSRAFF; D: -; V: TRBV2; size: -; J: TRBJ1-1
DNA: TGCAGCGTTGGGGTGGAGGGAAAACTGTTTTTT; CDR3: CSVGVEGKLFF; D: -; V: TRBV29-1; size: -; J: TRBJ1-4
DNA: TGTGCCTGGAGTGACTACAGGGCTCCGAATCAGCCCCAGCATTTT; CDR3: CAWSDYRAPNQPQHF; D: -; V: TRBV30; size: once; J: TRBJ1-5
DNA: TGTGCCAGCAGCGTAGATGAGTGGGGCACCTACGAGCAGTACTTC; CDR3: CASSVDEWGTYEQYF; D: -; V: TRBV9; size: -; J: TRBJ2-7
DNA: TGTGCCAGCAGCTACTCCACAGGGTTGGGGACTGAAGCTTTCTTT; CDR3: CASSYSTGLGTEAFF; D: -; V: TRBV7-2; size: -; J: TRBJ1-1
DNA: TGTGCCAGTGAGACAGGGACGAGTCAGCCCCAGCATTTT; CDR3: CASETGTSQPQHF; D: TRBD1; V: TRBV2; size: -; J: TRBJ1-5
DNA: TGCGCCAGACCCCCCCAGGGTTCGAACACTGAAGCTTTCTTT; CDR3: CARPPQGSNTEAFF; D: -; V: TRBV10-2; size: once; J: TRBJ1-1
DNA: TGTGCCAGCAGCTCGGACAGGGGGAATGAGCAGTTCTTC; CDR3: CASSSDRGNEQFF; D: TRBD1; V: TRBV7-3; size: -; J: TRBJ2-1
DNA: TGCAGCGTAGGGGACAGGGGTTCGGGAGAGACCCAGTACTTC; CDR3: CSVGDRGSGETQYF; D: TRBD1; V: TRBV29-1; size: -; J: TRBJ2-5
DNA: TGTGCCTGGATGGCAACGAACTATGGCTACACCTTC; CDR3: CAWMATNYGYTF; D: -; V: TRBV30; size: few; J: TRBJ1-2
DNA: TGCGCCAGCAGCCAACCTCGCCAGGGGGTTAATCAGCCCCAGCATTTT; CDR3: CASSQPRQGVNQPQHF; D: TRBD1; V: TRBV4-1; size: -; J: TRBJ1-5
DNA: TGTGCCAGCAGCTTGAGCGGGGGGAAGGATGAGCAGTTCTTC; CDR3: CASSLSGGKDEQFF; D: TRBD2; V: TRBV7-3; size: -; J: TRBJ2-1
DNA: TGTGCCAGCAGCTCGACAGGGAATTCACCCCTCCACTTT; CDR3: CASSSTGNSPLHF; D: TRBD1; V: TRBV5-6; size: -; J: TRBJ1-6
DNA: TGCGCCAGCAGCCAAGATCGGGACAGGGTTTACGAGCAGTACTTC; CDR3: CASSQDRDRVYEQYF; D: TRBD1; V: TRBV4-3; size: -; J: TRBJ2-7
DNA: TGTGCCAGCAGCCAAGCCCCAGGCACTGAAGCTTTCTTT; CDR3: CASSQAPGTEAFF; D: -; V: TRBV4-2; size: -; J: TRBJ1-1
DNA: TGCGCCAGCAGCCAAGAGCCTTCTAGCGGGGGTGGGAATGAGCAGTTCTTC; CDR3: CASSQEPSSGGGNEQFF; D: TRBD2; V: TRBV4-3; size: -; J: TRBJ2-1
DNA: TGCGCCAGCAGCCGAGATGTCCAAGCGGGAGCGGGCAATGAGCAGTTCTTC; CDR3: CASSRDVQAGAGNEQFF; D: TRBD2; V: TRBV5-1; size: -; J: TRBJ2-1
DNA: TGCAGCGTTACGGCTAGCGGGAGGGATGAGCAGTTCTTC; CDR3: CSVTASGRDEQFF; D: TRBD2; V: TRBV29-1; size: -; J: TRBJ2-1
DNA: TGTGCCAGCAGCGTGAATGGGGCCGCGAATGAAAAACTGTTTTTT; CDR3: CASSVNGAANEKLFF; D: -; V: TRBV25-1; size: -; J: TRBJ1-4
DNA: TGTGCCAGCAGACCTCCGACAGGGAGAGGCACTGAAGCTTTCTTT; CDR3: CASRPPTGRGTEAFF; D: TRBD1; V: TRBV27; size: few; J: TRBJ1-1
DNA: TGTGCCAGTAGGAGACAGGGCAGTGGCAATCAGCCCCAGCATTTT; CDR3: CASRRQGSGNQPQHF; D: TRBD1; V: TRBV19; size: -; J: TRBJ1-5
DNA: TGTGCCAGCAGCTTGGGGGGGAGGCAGCCCCAGCATTTT; CDR3: CASSLGGRQPQHF; D: -; V: TRBV5-6; size: -; J: TRBJ1-5
DNA: TGTGCCACCAGCAGAGGGTCTAGAACCACCGGGGAGCTGTTTTTT; CDR3: CATSRGSRTTGELFF; D: -; V: TRBV15; size: -; J: TRBJ2-2
DNA: TGCGCCAGCAGCTTGGCAGGATATAGCAATCAGCCCCAGCATTTT; CDR3: CASSLAGYSNQPQHF; D: -; V: TRBV5-1; size: -; J: TRBJ1-5
DNA: TGTGCCAGCAGTTACGTCGGCGGGAGATACGAGCAGTACTTC; CDR3: CASSYVGGRYEQYF; D: TRBD2; V: TRBV6-2/TRBV6-3; size: -; J: TRBJ2-7
DNA: TGTGCCACCAGTGATGACAGGGGGCTGCAGTTCTTC; CDR3: CATSDDRGLQFF; D: TRBD1; V: TRBV24-1; size: -; J: TRBJ2-1
DNA: TGCGCCAGCAGCTTAAATATGGGAGCCCTGAACACTGAAGCTTTCTTT; CDR3: CASSLNMGALNTEAFF; D: -; V: TRBV5-1; size: -; J: TRBJ1-1
DNA: TGTGCCAGCAGTTGGGACAGGGAGGCCTACGAGCAGTACTTC; CDR3: CASSWDREAYEQYF; D: TRBD1; V: TRBV28; size: -; J: TRBJ2-7
DNA: TGTGCCTCTCAGTCTGGACTAGCAAGGGAGCAGTTCTTC; CDR3: CASQSGLAREQFF; D: TRBD2; V: TRBV2; size: -; J: TRBJ2-1
DNA: TGTGCCAGCAGCTTAGCAGGGACTAGGGCCTACGAGCAGTACTTC; CDR3: CASSLAGTRAYEQYF; D: TRBD2; V: TRBV11-2; size: once; J: TRBJ2-7
DNA: TGTGCCACCTCCACGGGGGGGTTGGGTCAGCCCCAGCATTTT; CDR3: CATSTGGLGQPQHF; D: -; V: TRBV27; size: few; J: TRBJ1-5
DNA: TGTGCCTGCCGGGACTGGGACGATACGCAGTATTTT; CDR3: CACRDWDDTQYF; D: -; V: TRBV25-1; size: -; J: TRBJ2-3
DNA: TGCAGCGTTGAACCCGGACAGGGTGGCGAGCAGTACTTC; CDR3: CSVEPGQGGEQYF; D: TRBD1; V: TRBV29-1; size: once; J: TRBJ2-7
DNA: TGCGCCAGCAGCCCTTACCTCCACTCCGGGACAGGGCGAGACACCATATATTTT; CDR3: CASSPYLHSGTGRDTIYF; D: TRBD1; V: TRBV5-1; size: -; J: TRBJ1-3
DNA: TGCGCCAGCAGTGAGAAGGCAGGGGAGTTC; CDR3: CASSEKAGEF; D: -; V: TRBV10-1; size: once; J: TRBJ2-4
DNA: TGCGCCAGCAGCCAAGCTCAGCGGGGGGCCACCTACGAGCAGTACTTC; CDR3: CASSQAQRGATYEQYF; D: TRBD2; V: TRBV4-1; size: few; J: TRBJ2-7
DNA: TGTGCCAGCAGGGCTCTAGCGGCCGGGGAGCTGTTTTTT; CDR3: CASRALAAGELFF; D: TRBD2; V: TRBV12-3/TRBV12-4; size: -; J: TRBJ2-2
DNA: TGTGCCAGTAGTATATCCCGGGGGGGTGTGGGGACCCAGTACTTC; CDR3: CASSISRGGVGTQYF; D: TRBD2; V: TRBV19; size: -; J: TRBJ2-5
DNA: TGTGCCAGCAGCTTAGGGGGGAACTATGGCTACACCTTC; CDR3: CASSLGGNYGYTF; D: -; V: TRBV7-3; size: few; J: TRBJ1-2
DNA: TGTGCCAGCACCCCGGGACAGGGGGTCGACTACGAGCAGTACTTC; CDR3: CASTPGQGVDYEQYF; D: TRBD1; V: TRBV7-9; size: -; J: TRBJ2-7
DNA: TGTGCCAGCAGCCAACTAGCGGGGGGACAAGAGCAGTACTTC; CDR3: CASSQLAGGQEQYF; D: -; V: TRBV21-1; size: -; J: TRBJ2-7